This T cell receptor (beta chain) came from a study of cytomegalovirus exposure and HLA in healthy donors. CDR3 size: 14 residues. The V segment lost 5 bases and the J segment 7 bases; nucleotides outside the gene matches: 10. The germline V gene encodes CDR1 KGHSH and CDR2 LQKENI. This PCR relied on a set of 60 Vbeta primers and 13 Jbeta primers. Generated by immunoSEQ multiplex PCR, the TCRdb table keeps only in-frame clones and is missing some. The table lists some 140,000 clones, about three quarters of them singletons. Nominally healthy donors were sampled, though unrecorded immune exposures were likely.

The clonotype originates from a woman aged 40 to 50 in good health and CMV-seronegative. The chain joins TRBV18 to TRBJ1-2, with TRBD1 identical over 7 bases. Specimen: PBMCs. CDR3 sequence reads: CASSITGAPTGYTF. CDR3 in DNA: TGTGCCAGCTCAATCACAGGGGCCCCGACTGGCTACACCTTC.